The 15 T cell receptor beta chains reported below all come from one sample, sequenced in a study of T-cell memory formation after mild COVID-19. TCRdb passed the 5' RACE reads through MiXCR, listing each CDR3 protein once. The table lists over 450,000 distinct CDR3 sequences, 20% of them singletons, with approximately 12% in the top ten. Material: PBMCs or a T cell subset sorted from them (not recorded which). Receptors were obtained from an adult woman who had mild COVID-19 (a few samples of this study predate the infection). Cell type and time point are not known.

The rearrangement joins TRBV5-4 to TRBJ2-1; D remains unclear. Germline V gene sequence: CDR1 SGHNT, CDR2 YYREEE (reference sequence). The CDR3 sequence is 13 residues long. V was cut by 1 base and J by 6 bases, with 8 bases left in between. CDR3 loop: CASSLQGSNEQFF. The DNA for the CDR3 is TGTGCCAGCAGCTTGCAAGGTTCCAATGAGCAGTTCTTC.

This clonotype has only a few counts. The chain joins TRBV7-2 to TRBJ1-1; D unresolved. The CDR3 length is 13 residues. CDR1 is SGHTA and CDR2 is FQGNSA in the germline V gene. The germline V and J ends were trimmed by 7 bases and 2 bases, with 11 bases remaining between them. The CDR3 protein is CASTKTRNTEAFF. CDR3 coding DNA: TGTGCCAGCACCAAAACGCGCAACACTGAAGCTTTCTTT.

CDR3 DNA: TGTGCCAGCAGCATCACTAGCAGCTCCTACAATGAGCAGTTCTTC. Amino acids: CASSITSSSYNEQFF. This chain connects TRBV7-9 to TRBJ2-1, with a possible D match to TRBD2 (6 bases). The CDR3 totals 15 residues. Trimming shortened V by 5 bases and J by 0 bases, and 11 bases separated the two germline ends. Germline CDR1 and CDR2: SEHNR and FQNEAQ (reference sequence). Filled out from reference TRBV7-9 and TRBJ2-1, the complete variable domain reads DTGVSQNPRHKITKRGQNVTFRCDPISEHNRLYWYRQTLGQGPEFLTYFQNEAQLEKSRLLSDRFSAERPKGSFSTLEIQRTEQGDSAMYLCASSITSSSYNEQFFGPGTRLTVL.

The V and J genes are TRBV20-1 and TRBJ2-1; perhaps TRBD2 as D (7 bases). The CDR3 is made up of 15 amino acids. CDR1 and CDR2 (germline): DFQATT, SNEGSKA (reference sequence). Trimming shortened V by 5 bases and J by 2 bases, and 16 bases separated the two germline ends. The CDR3 loop reads CSARVPGGTYNEQFF. The CDR3 DNA reads as TGCAGTGCTCGCGTTCCGGGGGGCACCTACAATGAGCAGTTCTTC.

The V and J genes are TRBV3-1 and TRBJ2-1, with 7 positions matching TRBD2. CDR3 length equals 10 residues. CDR1 is LGHDT, CDR2 YNNKEL, per germline (reference sequence). The chain's CDR3 is CAAGEDEQFF. For the CDR3, the DNA is TGTGCGGCGGGAGAAGACGAGCAGTTCTTC.

The table lists this clonotype with a few counts. This chain joins TRBV9 and TRBJ2-2, with 9 bases aligning to TRBD1. Germline loops: CDR1 SGDLS, CDR2 YYNGEE. The CDR3 covers 15 residues. V was pared by 3 bases and J by 5 bases, with 5 bases of the junction left unmatched. CDR3 bases: TGTGCCAGCAGCGAGACAGGGGGGGAAACCGGGGAGCTGTTTTTT. Its translation is CASSETGGETGELFF.

This clonotype was detected a few times. This chain connects TRBV12-3 or TRBV12-4 to TRBJ2-7; TRBD1 aligns across 7 bases. The CDR3 runs to 13 residues. V shed 5 bases, J shed 6 bases, and the junction held 7 bases outside the gene matches. The CDR3 sequence: CASSLTEGAEQYF. The CDR3 DNA sequence: TGTGCCAGCAGTCTAACAGAGGGGGCCGAGCAGTACTTC.

This chain uses TRBV30 with TRBJ2-2; D ambiguous. Trimming shortened V by 3 bases and J by 3 bases, and 14 bases separated the two germline ends. CDR3 length: 15 residues. Germline V gene lookup returns CDR1 GTSNPN and CDR2 SVGIG (reference sequence). The CDR3 region is CAWSRVGSYTGELFF. In DNA form, the CDR3 reads TGTGCCTGGAGCCGAGTTGGATCCTACACCGGGGAGCTGTTTTTT.

The V gene is TRBV6-2 or TRBV6-3, the J gene TRBJ2-2; 8 bases agree with TRBD2. Trimming took 2 bases from V and 4 from J; bases not matched to a gene: 6. The germline gives CDR1 MNHEY, CDR2 SVGEGT. CDR3 length: 16 residues. In DNA, the CDR3 is TGTGCCAGCAGTTACGGGGGACTAGTGGGCACCGGGGAGCTGTTTTTT. Translated, it gives CASSYGGLVGTGELFF.

Many counts were recorded for this clonotype. This chain links TRBV12-3 or TRBV12-4 with TRBJ1-1, with D uncertain. CDR3 length: 13 amino acids. Trimming shortened V by 3 bases and J by 1 base, and 6 bases separated the two germline ends. Written as DNA, the CDR3 is TGTGCCAGCAGTTTTTCGGGGAACACTGAAGCTTTCTTT. The encoded protein is CASSFSGNTEAFF.

This clonotype was counted once. This chain joins TRBV20-1 and TRBJ2-3; D is unclear. V was shortened by 3 bases and J by 2 bases, with 9 bases between the two germline ends. The CDR3 covers 13 residues. Germline V gene data show CDR1 as DFQATT and CDR2 as SNEGSKA (reference sequence). CDR3 nucleotides: TGCAGTGCTAGTGGGCAGACCACAGATACGCAGTATTTT. This sequence encodes CSASGQTTDTQYF.

In nucleotides, the CDR3 is TGTGCCAGCAGCCAGGGTGGGGCGCAGTATTTT. Its translation: CASSQGGAQYF. V and J are TRBV3-1 and TRBJ2-3; the D is unclear. This CDR3 is 11 amino acids long. V gave up 3 bases and J gave up 10 bases, with 8 bases separating them. Germline CDR1 reads LGHDT; CDR2 reads YNNKEL (reference sequence).

This clonotype has just a few counts. The V and J genes are TRBV14 and TRBJ2-7; 10 positions match TRBD2. V dropped 5 bases and J dropped 0; count of bases not matched to a gene: 10. Germline assignment: CDR1 SGHDN and CDR2 FVKESK. The CDR3 runs to 17 residues. DNA for the CDR3: TGTGCCAGCAGCAAGAGGATAGCGGGAGGCCCCTCCTACGAGCAGTACTTC. This gives the protein CASSKRIAGGPSYEQYF.

This clonotype was seen more than once but under ten times. The chain carries TRBV10-3 and TRBJ2-7, with 7 bases matching TRBD2. Germline CDR1 ENHRY, CDR2 SYGVKD. V lost 5 bases to trimming and J lost 4 bases; unmatched junction nucleotides: 5. The CDR3 covers 13 residues. The CDR3 reads CAISSGRTYEQYF. The CDR3 DNA reads TGTGCCATCAGTTCCGGGAGGACTTACGAGCAGTACTTC.

This clonotype was counted between two and nine times. This rearrangement joins TRBV15 to TRBJ1-5, with no clear D. The CDR3 is 12 amino acids. CDR1 is LNHNV, CDR2 YYDKDF, per germline (reference sequence). The V and J ends lost 0 bases and 5 bases respectively, with 2 bases between them. The CDR3 DNA follows: TGTGCCACCAGCAGAGATCATCAGCCCCAGCATTTT. Translated: CATSRDHQPQHF.